These 11 T cell receptor beta chains were sequenced from one sample in a study of T cells in Graves' hyperthyroidism and ophthalmopathy. Amplified TCR beta CDR3 regions came from RNA transcripts. The TCR CDR3 first-round RT-PCR relied on the HTBI primer set. In TCRdb, the multiplex PCR reads were re-called with MiXCR into one record per CDR3 protein. The sample contains more than 300,000 distinct CDR3 sequences, under 15% of which appear only once. The specimen sequenced was blood. These TCRs come from a woman aged 18-29 years with Graves' hyperthyroidism.

This clonotype was recorded many times. The chain uses TRBV25-1 and TRBJ2-2; TRBD1 aligns across 11 bases. The germline V gene has CDR1 MGHDK and CDR2 SYGVNS. V trimming: 0 bases; J trimming: 2 bases; junction bases outside the gene matches: 17. The CDR3 totals 22 residues. DNA of the CDR3: TGTGCCAGCAGTGAATATCTGGACAGGGGGCCCAGCTTTGCTGTTAACACCGGGGAGCTGTTTTTT. This gives the protein CASSEYLDRGPSFAVNTGELFF.

This clonotype was counted many times. The gene calls are TRBV30 and TRBJ2-7; 13 bases align to TRBD2. CDR3 size: 17 residues. V shed 3 bases and J 1 base; nucleotides not matched to a gene: 9. Germline V CDR1 and CDR2: GTSNPN, SVGIG (reference sequence). CDR3 sequence (DNA): TGTGCCTGGAGAAAAACCAAGGGACTAGCGGGATCCTACGAGCAGTACTTC. Translation: CAWRKTKGLAGSYEQYF.

This clonotype was counted between two and nine times. The chain has TRBV28 and TRBJ1-1; a weak D match, TRBD1 (5 bases). The CDR3 is 13 amino acids. Germline assignment: CDR1 MDHEN and CDR2 SYDVKM. Trimming took off 8 bases at V and 0 bases at J, with 10 bases between the two ends. CDR3 coding DNA: TGTGCCAGCCGAGACAGCCTGAACACTGAAGCTTTCTTT. Translating gives CASRDSLNTEAFF.

This clonotype came up many times. J is TRBJ2-5 and V is TRBV12-3 or TRBV12-4, with TRBD2 matching over 9 bases. Germline trimming cut 3 bases from V and 4 bases from J; bases unmatched to any gene: 12. CDR3 length: 17 residues. The CDR3 bases are TGTGCCAGCAGTTTCCCCCAGGGCGGGGGGGCCGGAGAGACCCAGTACTTC. This encodes CASSFPQGGGAGETQYF.

This sequence joins TRBV5-1 and TRBJ2-5; 7 nucleotides align to TRBD1. CDR3 size: 15 residues. After removal of 0 bases from V and 2 bases from J, the junction contained 4 bases not matched to a gene. CDR1 and CDR2 from the germline V gene are SGHRS and YFSETQ. DNA for the CDR3: TGCGCCAGCAGCTTGGAGGGGGCTAGTCAAGAGACCCAGTACTTC. It specifies CASSLEGASQETQYF.

This clonotype was detected only a few times. This may be a read error: a much more frequent sequence differs by one nucleotide. The gene calls are TRBV6-1 and TRBJ2-3; 8 nucleotides line up with TRBD2. This CDR3 comprises 15 residues. Germline CDR1 is MNHNS and CDR2 is SASEGT. The CDR3 bases are TGTGTCAGCAGTGAAAGACGGGAGGGCGGAGATACGCAGTATTTT. It is translated as CVSSERREGGDTQYF.

There are many counts of this clonotype. V gene TRBV28 combines with J gene TRBJ2-2; D unclear. The germline V and J ends were trimmed by 3 bases and 6 bases, with 11 bases remaining between them. CDR3 length: 14 amino acids. CDR1 MDHEN and CDR2 SYDVKM come from the germline V gene. In DNA form, the CDR3 reads TGTGCCAGCAGTTTCGGTAGTAGGGCCGGGGAGCTGTTTTTT. This gives the protein CASSFGSRAGELFF.

The chain links TRBV7-3 to TRBJ2-2, with D unresolved. The CDR3 is 14 amino acids. V was pared by 0 bases and J by 7 bases, with 9 bases between. CDR1 SGHTA and CDR2 FQGTGA come from the germline V gene. The CDR3 nucleotides are TGTGCCAGCAGCTTAACGGGTCCCGGCGGGGAGCTGTTTTTT. Residues: CASSLTGPGGELFF.

This clonotype has only one observation. A read error is possible here, since a much larger clone lies one base away. This CDR3 fails to terminate in the conserved phenylalanine or tryptophan, so it likely reflects a read error. The chain combines TRBV29-1 with TRBJ2-3; 7 nucleotides match TRBD1. Germline trimming cut 5 bases from V and 2 bases from J; bases unmatched to any gene: 4. This CDR3 contains 13 residues. Germline CDR1 reads SQVTM; CDR2 reads ANQGSEA. DNA of the CDR3: TGCAGCGTTTTTGAGGGGGCCACAGATACGCAGTATCTT. It yields the protein CSVFEGATDTQYL.

This clonotype was found many times. The chain joins TRBV19 to TRBJ2-5; no clear D gene. From germline, CDR1 is LNHDA and CDR2 SQIVND (reference sequence). CDR3 length: 14 residues. Between the trimmed V and J ends, which lost 3 bases and 3 bases, there was a span of 11 bases. This chain's CDR3 is CASSMRIGEETQYF. The CDR3 region has the DNA TGTGCCAGTAGTATGAGGATTGGCGAAGAGACCCAGTACTTC. The variable domain in full, completed from reference TRBV19 and TRBJ2-5, reads DGGITQSPKYLFRKEGQNVTLSCEQNLNHDAMYWYRQDPGQGLRLIYYSQIVNDFQKGDIAEGYSVSREKKESFPLTVTSAQKNPTAFYLCASSMRIGEETQYFGPGTRLLVL.

This clonotype was recorded a few times. The rearrangement joins TRBV30 to TRBJ1-1; D remains unclear. Germline assignment: CDR1 GTSNPN and CDR2 SVGIG (reference sequence). V lost 1 base and J lost 5, with 11 bases in between. CDR3 length: 13 amino acids. CDR3 protein: CAWSGVSRTEAFF. The DNA of the CDR3 is TGTGCCTGGAGTGGGGTTTCTAGGACTGAAGCTTTCTTT.